This T cell receptor (beta chain) comes out of a study of early T cells in non-severe SARS-CoV-2 infection (dated by TCRdb to the early 2020s). At the level of the whole study: Bulk RNA from unsorted whole blood was used for TCR sequencing, so alpha and beta chains could not be paired.

The junction carries 10 bases between V and J, which are trimmed by 8 bases and 2 bases respectively. The CDR3 numbers 13 residues from cysteine through phenylalanine. The CDR3 DNA has 39 bases and is translated from base 1. Reading the germline V gene gives CDR1 MNHNS and CDR2 SASEGT. Paper-wide results and their limitations: Matching against VDJdb was skewed toward anti-spike CD8 responses, likely underestimated virus-specific expansions, and missed private and CD4 specificities.

Note on this clonotype: The specificity of this receptor is unknown. No much larger clonotype is one base removed from it; base qualities were not supplied.

Libraries came from 5' RACE. TCRdb shows the sequencer as NextSeq 500. In the TCR library protocol, unique molecular identifiers were attached to individual cDNA molecules to correct for PCR bias and sequencing error. TCR alpha and beta chains were both sequenced, and the abundances of alpha and beta sequences in each sample were closely correlated with each other. As for the original processing: Decombinator V4 was used to perform V gene, J gene and CDR3 annotation of TCR sequences. TCRs were defined as expanded if a significant change between any two time points was detected under a Poisson model with p below 0.0001. TCR abundances were normalised to the total number of TCRs sequenced per sample and were expressed as counts per million. TRAV1-2 paired with TRAJ12, TRAJ20 or TRAJ33 defined MAIT TCRs, while TRAV10 paired with TRAJ18 defined iNKT TCRs. A search of VDJdb, accessed on 1 November 2021, was run for TCRs annotated to CMV, EBV and SARS-CoV-2, with TCRs annotated for multiple antigens excluded. TCRdb cleaned the public reads at Q25 with fastp, built clones with MiXCR and kept in-frame beta chains. Entries that share a CDR3 protein sequence are merged under the most common genes and DNA. TCRdb's processing, not the authors' own work, is the source of the V and J calls. The sample yields approximately 71,000 distinct CDR3 sequences; roughly an eighth were counted once. The top ten constitute 2.5% to 3% of the sample.

A case-control design nested within a healthcare worker cohort in London, UK, was used, with weekly nasopharyngeal swab PCR tests and blood sampling performed. Healthcare workers were recruited during the week of the UK lockdown, between 23 and 31 March 2020, and followed weekly for up to 16 weeks. In this chain, TRBV6-1 is recombined with TRBJ2-1, and the D gene may be TRBD2, 6 bases matching. The receptor's source is an adult who was a healthcare worker with PCR-confirmed SARS-CoV-2 infection or an uninfected control (not recorded which). This sample comprised whole blood, obtained at baseline. The CDR3 region has the sequence CASSSEAYNEQFF. The nucleotide sequence reads as follows: TGTGCCAGCTCTAGCGAAGCCTACAATGAGCAGTTCTTC.